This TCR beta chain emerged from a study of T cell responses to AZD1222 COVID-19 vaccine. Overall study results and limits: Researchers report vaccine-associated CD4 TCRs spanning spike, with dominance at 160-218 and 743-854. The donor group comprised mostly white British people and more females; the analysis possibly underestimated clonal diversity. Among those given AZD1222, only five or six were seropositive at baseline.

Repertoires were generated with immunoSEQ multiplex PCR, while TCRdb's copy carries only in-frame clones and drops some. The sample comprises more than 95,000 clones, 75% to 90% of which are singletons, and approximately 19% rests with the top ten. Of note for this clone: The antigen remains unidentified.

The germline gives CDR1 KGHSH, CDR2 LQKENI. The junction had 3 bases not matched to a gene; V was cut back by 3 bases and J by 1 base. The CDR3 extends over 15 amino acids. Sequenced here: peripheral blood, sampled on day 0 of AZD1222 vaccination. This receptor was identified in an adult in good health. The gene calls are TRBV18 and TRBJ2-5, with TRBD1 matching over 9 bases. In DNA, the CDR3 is TGTGCCAGCTCACCGGGACAGGGATCCCAAGAGACCCAGTACTTC. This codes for CASSPGQGSQETQYF.